A selection of T cell receptor beta chains follows, all from one sample in a study of human T cells and chemical hapten exposure. TCRdb re-called the RACE reads with MiXCR, one entry per CDR3 protein. The profile shows 80,000 to 95,000 distinct CDR3 sequences, around 10% of them singletons. The sequenced sample was whole blood, obtained in connection with sensitization to the hapten diphenylcyclopropenone (DPC). The receptors were gathered from a woman between 40 and 55 years old with alopecia areata. Some clones in this sample may be carry-over from other donors' samples. Each CDR3 is given without its conserved first and last residue. Fields, in order: CDR3 length, J gene, V gene, clone size, CDR3 protein. Clone size is not always given. Where it is, it says once, few, many or a class for expanded clones.

length: 13
J: TRBJ2-2
V: TRBV6-5
size: few
CDR3: ASSYMDRDTGELF

length: 11
J: TRBJ2-2
V: TRBV19
size: many
CDR3: ASSIWGTGELF

length: 12
J: TRBJ2-7
V: TRBV28
size: many
CDR3: ASSPPDRGYEQY

length: 13
J: TRBJ2-1
V: TRBV10-3
size: NA
CDR3: AISESDRGGNEQF

length: 14
J: TRBJ2-7
V: TRBV18
size: NA
CDR3: ASSPRPERPSYEQY

length: 14
J: TRBJ1-3
V: TRBV7-9
size: many
CDR3: ASSSTRSSSGNTIY

length: 13
J: TRBJ2-4
V: TRBV4-1
size: few
CDR3: ASRSSAGAKNIQY

length: 11
J: TRBJ2-2
V: TRBV20-1
size: NA
CDR3: SSAEWGTGELF

length: 13
J: TRBJ1-1
V: TRBV21-1
size: many
CDR3: ASSKGSVVNTEAF

length: 10
J: TRBJ2-5
V: TRBV20-1
size: few
CDR3: SANARRETQY

length: 12
J: TRBJ2-7
V: TRBV18
size: many
CDR3: ASSLPGRSYEQY

length: 12
J: TRBJ2-1
V: TRBV20-1
size: many
CDR3: SAEELAARNEQF

length: 13
J: TRBJ2-6
V: TRBV3-1
size: few
CDR3: ASSFRSSGANVLT

length: 12
J: TRBJ2-2
V: TRBV5-4
size: many
CDR3: ASSFTQGAGELF

length: 17
J: TRBJ2-6
V: TRBV5-6
size: NA
CDR3: ASSPGLALPQSGANVLT

length: 14
J: TRBJ2-5
V: TRBV6-2/TRBV6-3
size: many
CDR3: ASSYFPDGFQETQY

length: 14
J: TRBJ1-2
V: TRBV6-2/TRBV6-3
size: NA
CDR3: ASSYSGGQGSIGYT

length: 11
J: TRBJ1-2
V: TRBV27
size: few
CDR3: ASQGPLSNGYT